The rows below give T cell receptor beta chains drawn from one sample of a study of cytomegalovirus exposure and HLA in healthy donors. TCRdb's table, derived via immunoSEQ multiplex PCR, lists solely in-frame clones and lacks some. The table includes around 160,000 clones, 70% to 85% detected once. The sequenced sample was PBMCs. Source of these receptors: a male donor in good health and CMV-seronegative. The CDR3 runs from the conserved cysteine through the conserved F or W. D genes are given only for firm matches. Size is stated for part of the rows, as once, few or many counts, or as a class when the clone is expanded.

clone size,D gene,V gene,J gene,CDR3 DNA,CDR3 protein
-,TRBD1,TRBV6-6,TRBJ1-2,TGTGCCAGCAGTTACCCGCAACGACAGGGTCCTGGCTACACCTTC,CASSYPQRQGPGYTF
-,TRBD1,TRBV4-1,TRBJ1-2,TGCGCCAGCAGCCAACTCGTCCCGCGGGGACAGGGGATCTATGGCTACACCTTC,CASSQLVPRGQGIYGYTF
-,TRBD1,TRBV29-1,TRBJ2-1,TGCAGCGTTGATCTGGACAGGTACAATGAGCAGTTCTTC,CSVDLDRYNEQFF
-,TRBD1,TRBV11-2,TRBJ2-1,TGTGCCAGCAGCCCGGACAGGAGATCCTACAATGAGCAGTTCTTC,CASSPDRRSYNEQFF
-,-,TRBV6-1,TRBJ2-7,TGTGCCAGCCCTGGCAATTCCTACGAGCAGTACTTC,CASPGNSYEQYF
-,-,TRBV11-3,TRBJ2-1,TGTGCCAGCAGCTTAGGGAGGGGTTCCAATGAGCAGTTCTTC,CASSLGRGSNEQFF
few,TRBD1,TRBV7-2,TRBJ1-2,TGTGCCAGCAGTCGGGCACAGGGGCGAGGTGGCTACACCTTC,CASSRAQGRGGYTF
-,-,TRBV2,TRBJ2-1,TGTGCCAGCAGTGAACCTGGCCGTGAGCAGTTCTTC,CASSEPGREQFF
few,-,TRBV5-5,TRBJ2-5,TGTGCCAGCAGCTTTCGAGGGTCGAACGCCGCCCGGGAGACCCAGTACTTC,CASSFRGSNAARETQYF
once,TRBD1,TRBV6-1,TRBJ1-2,TGTGCCAGCAGCGAGCCAGGGACAGGGGGCTATGGCTACACCTTC,CASSEPGTGGYGYTF
-,-,TRBV11-1,TRBJ2-7,TGTGCCAGCAGTCTTAGACACCGGGACTTATCTGCCTACGAGCAGTACTTC,CASSLRHRDLSAYEQYF
few,-,TRBV14,TRBJ2-7,TGTGCCAGCAGCCTCCGGTCCTACGAGCAGTACTTC,CASSLRSYEQYF
-,-,TRBV30,TRBJ1-3,TGTGCCTGGAGTGGTGACGGACTCTCTGGAAACACCATATATTTT,CAWSGDGLSGNTIYF
-,-,TRBV29-1,TRBJ1-2,TGCAGCGTTGACACAGATTCCTATGGCTACACCTTC,CSVDTDSYGYTF
-,TRBD2,TRBV5-6,TRBJ2-3,TGTGCCAGCAGCCGGCGCGGGAGTACAGATACGCAGTATTTT,CASSRRGSTDTQYF
-,TRBD2,TRBV27,TRBJ2-3,TGTGCCAGCAGTTACCTAGCGGGGGGCACAGATACGCAGTATTTT,CASSYLAGGTDTQYF
-,-,TRBV28,TRBJ1-1,TGTGCCAGCAGCGGGGTGAACACTGAAGCTTTCTTT,CASSGVNTEAFF
-,TRBD1,TRBV5-6,TRBJ2-7,TGTGCCAGCAGCTCGGACAGGGGGCCCTACGAGCAGTACTTC,CASSSDRGPYEQYF
-,TRBD1,TRBV4-3,TRBJ2-2,TGCGCCAGCAGCCAAGATAGGACAGGGCGTTCAGCCGGGGAGCTGTTTTTT,CASSQDRTGRSAGELFF
-,-,TRBV27,TRBJ1-1,TGTGCCAGCAGTTTAGTGTCCGGGGGGACTGAAGCTTTCTTT,CASSLVSGGTEAFF
-,-,TRBV4-1,TRBJ2-3,TGCGCCAGCAGCCAAGAGCCGGGACTGGGGATTGATACGCAGTATTTT,CASSQEPGLGIDTQYF
few,-,TRBV5-4,TRBJ2-7,TGTGCCAGCAGCTTGGATTCGGGCTACGAGCAGTACTTC,CASSLDSGYEQYF
-,TRBD1,TRBV27,TRBJ1-2,TGTGCCAGCAGGATGACAGGGGGTGACTATGGCTACACCTTC,CASRMTGGDYGYTF
-,-,TRBV28,TRBJ1-2,TGTGCCAGCAGGAGGGGGGGGGCGACCGCGAATGATGGCTACACCTTC,CASRRGGATANDGYTF
-,-,TRBV6-6,TRBJ1-3,TGTGCCAGCAGCCGTAACACCATATATTTT,CASSRNTIYF
-,-,TRBV6-6,TRBJ1-5,TGTGCCAGCAGTAGGGGCCTAATGAGTTTCAATCAGCCCCAGCATTTT,CASSRGLMSFNQPQHF
-,-,TRBV6-5,TRBJ2-7,TGTGCCAGCAGTTACTCGGACAGTGGCGAGCAGTACTTC,CASSYSDSGEQYF
-,-,TRBV2,TRBJ1-1,TGTGCCAGCAGTGTTCAGGGCCTAAACACTGAAGCTTTCTTT,CASSVQGLNTEAFF
-,-,TRBV6-8,TRBJ2-1,TGTGCCAGCAGAGGAGGAGGATGGCTAGACTACAATGAGCAGTTCTTC,CASRGGGWLDYNEQFF
-,-,TRBV4-3,TRBJ2-7,TGCGCCAGCAGCCAACTAACCGGGGGAAAGGCCTACGAGCAGTACTTC,CASSQLTGGKAYEQYF
once,-,TRBV19,TRBJ2-1,TGTGCCAGTAGAATCCTTGGAGGGGATGAGCAGTTCTTC,CASRILGGDEQFF
-,TRBD1,TRBV28,TRBJ1-1,TGTGCCAGCAGGCTTGACAGGGTAACTGAAGCTTTCTTT,CASRLDRVTEAFF
-,TRBD1,TRBV27,TRBJ2-5,TGTGCCAGCCGTGGACAGGTCCGGTCAGAGACCCAGTACTTC,CASRGQVRSETQYF
-,TRBD1,TRBV12-5,TRBJ2-2,TGTGCTAGTGCCTCTAGGGTGGGGACAGGGGAGTTCACCGGGGAGCTGTTTTTT,CASASRVGTGEFTGELFF
-,TRBD2,TRBV28,TRBJ2-7,TGTGCCAGCAGTTTAGCAGGGAGGGTCGAGCAGTACTTC,CASSLAGRVEQYF
-,TRBD1,TRBV5-4,TRBJ1-2,TGTGCCAGCAGCTTGGTTGACAGGGGGTCTGGCTACACCTTC,CASSLVDRGSGYTF
-,TRBD2,TRBV19,TRBJ2-5,TGTGCCAGTAGTAATAGCGGGGGAGGAGAGACCCAGTACTTC,CASSNSGGGETQYF
-,TRBD1,TRBV9,TRBJ1-5,TGTGCCAGCAGCGTAGGAGGACAGGGGCGGCAGCCCCAGCATTTT,CASSVGGQGRQPQHF
-,TRBD2,TRBV27,TRBJ2-4,TGTGCCAGCAGTTCCGCTCGACTAGCGGGGGGGCGATCTGGGGAAAACATTCAGTACTTC,CASSSARLAGGRSGENIQYF
-,-,TRBV4-3,TRBJ2-7,TGCGCCAGCAGCCAAGAGGGCAGCTACGAGCAGTACTTC,CASSQEGSYEQYF
-,TRBD1,TRBV7-9,TRBJ2-5,TGTGCCAGCAGCGCCGGACAGGGGGTGGAGACCCAGTACTTC,CASSAGQGVETQYF
once,TRBD1,TRBV19,TRBJ2-5,TGTGCCAGTAGTATTGAGGGGGCGAGTCAAGAGACCCAGTACTTC,CASSIEGASQETQYF
-,TRBD1,TRBV2,TRBJ1-1,TGTGCCAGCAGTGTACCCGGGACAGGGAACACTGAAGCTTTCTTT,CASSVPGTGNTEAFF
-,-,TRBV7-6,TRBJ2-1,TGTGCCAGCAGCTTAGACCTGCGGAAATACTCCTACAATGAGCAGTTCTTC,CASSLDLRKYSYNEQFF
-,TRBD1,TRBV25-1,TRBJ2-2,TGTGCCAGCAGTGAAGGACAGGGACGAACCGGGGAGCTGTTTTTT,CASSEGQGRTGELFF
-,-,TRBV7-9,TRBJ2-5,TGTGCCAGCAGCTTACCATTAGGAGGCCTTGGGACCCAGTACTTC,CASSLPLGGLGTQYF
-,TRBD2,TRBV28,TRBJ2-5,TGTGCCAGCAGTTTGAGCGGGAGTTCAGAGACCCAGTACTTC,CASSLSGSSETQYF
-,-,TRBV6-1,TRBJ1-3,TGTGCCAGCAGTGGGACAGTCTCTGGAAACACCATATATTTT,CASSGTVSGNTIYF